This is a list of T cell receptor beta chains from one sample in a study of cytomegalovirus exposure and HLA in healthy donors. Profiled with immunoSEQ multiplex PCR; TCRdb holds only in-frame clones, not every one. The sample contains a few hundred thousand clones, 70% to 90% of which appear only once. Specimen: PBMCs. All receptors come from a woman aged 18-29 years in good health and CMV-seronegative. Each CDR3 is given with its conserved first and last residue. Size is stated for part of the rows, as once, few or many counts, or as a class when the clone is expanded.

V gene	J gene	clone size	CDR3 protein
TRBV20-1	TRBJ2-3	.	CSVLLTDTQYF
TRBV18	TRBJ1-1	.	CASSHSSSEAFF
TRBV7-9	TRBJ1-5	.	CSSTLGGQPQHF
TRBV9	TRBJ2-7	.	CASSAGLAGVSEQYF
TRBV27	TRBJ1-5	.	CAGSLGAGVSQPQHF
TRBV19	TRBJ1-1	.	CASNARVISEAFF
TRBV5-4	TRBJ2-1	once	CATTAQGSSYNEQFF
TRBV27	TRBJ2-3	.	CASTGTGGTDTQYF
TRBV5-1	TRBJ2-1	.	CASSSGQSSYNEQFF
TRBV5-1	TRBJ2-1	few	CASSLAGGHNEQFF
TRBV18	TRBJ2-2	.	CASSPPGGITGELFF
TRBV11-2	TRBJ2-5	.	CASSPQETQYF
TRBV5-1	TRBJ1-4	.	CASARDVGSQKLFF
TRBV19	TRBJ1-2	.	CASSIQDRGYYGYTF
TRBV6-6	TRBJ2-7	.	CASSPGQLYEQYF
TRBV7-6	TRBJ2-3	.	CASSPGTARDTQYF
TRBV5-1	TRBJ2-1	once	CASSLGSSQGNEQFF
TRBV10-1	TRBJ2-7	.	CASSISGGPHSYEQYF
TRBV10-1	TRBJ1-2	.	CASSWPHSAGHLANYGYTF
TRBV7-2	TRBJ2-2	.	CASSLALAGGVGELFF